The 10 T cell receptor beta chains listed next were all sequenced from one sample in a study of CD8 T cells in Susac syndrome. Reverse transcription of roughly 0.45 to 1 ug RNA was performed with random hexamers. TCRdb fed the immunoSEQ multiplex PCR reads into MiXCR, producing one record per CDR3 protein. The table has 210,000 or so distinct CDR3 sequences, about 94% seen once. The sequencing input was CD4+ T cells from PBMCs. The source is a human donor with Susac syndrome.

The rearrangement links TRBV12-3 or TRBV12-4 to TRBJ1-6, with D hard to call. This CDR3 spans 13 amino acids. Trimming removed 2 bases from V and 8 bases from J, with 7 bases in between. The CDR3, as DNA: TGTGCCAGCAGTTTAAAACCTGATTCACCCCTCCACTTT. This codes for CASSLKPDSPLHF.

This chain connects TRBV18 to TRBJ1-5; D is unresolved. The V end lost 3 bases, the J end lost 6 bases, and 15 bases lay between the germline ends. CDR3 length: 15 amino acids. Germline V gives CDR1 KGHSH, CDR2 LQKENI. The CDR3 DNA reads as TGTGCCAGCTCACCTCAACGCCCTCCTAGTCAGCCCCAGCATTTT. Protein: CASSPQRPPSQPQHF.

The chain employs TRBV30 and TRBJ1-1, with D uncertain. The CDR3 runs 13 residues. In germline, CDR1 is GTSNPN, CDR2 SVGIG (reference sequence). Trimming stripped 4 bases from V and 0 bases from J, with 9 bases between. The CDR3: CAWTIGVNTEAFF. The CDR3 nucleotides are TGTGCCTGGACCATCGGGGTGAACACTGAAGCTTTCTTT.

The chain is built from TRBV7-2 and TRBJ2-3; D might be TRBD2 (5 bases). The CDR3 loop spans 14 amino acids. Germline CDR1 SGHTA, CDR2 FQGNSA. V lost 1 base, J lost 5 bases, and 10 bases lay in between. The CDR3 DNA reads TGTGCCAGCAGCTTAGGCACCCGGGGAGATACGCAGTATTTT. This encodes CASSLGTRGDTQYF.

V and J are TRBV18 and TRBJ2-3; 9 bases map to TRBD1. Per the germline V gene, CDR1 is KGHSH and CDR2 is LQKENI. The V gene end was trimmed by 6 bases and the J gene end by 4 bases; junction bases not matched to a gene: 14. The CDR3 runs to 17 residues. CDR3 sequence (DNA): TGTGCCAGCTCTCGGGCCTCGGGACAGGGAACGGCAGATACGCAGTATTTT. Translating gives CASSRASGQGTADTQYF.

V and J are TRBV9 and TRBJ2-7; tentatively, D is TRBD1 (6 bases). In germline, CDR1 is SGDLS, CDR2 YYNGEE. This CDR3 is 14 amino acids long. V lost 0 bases, J lost 3 bases, and 10 bases lay in between. The DNA for the CDR3 is TGTGCCAGCAGCGTAGCAGGGGCTGACTACGAGCAGTACTTC. It translates to CASSVAGADYEQYF.

The CDR3 reads CATSEEGINQPQHF. The DNA of the CDR3 is TGTGCCACCAGCGAGGAGGGAATCAATCAGCCCCAGCATTTT. The chain joins TRBV24-1 to TRBJ1-5; D is unresolved. This CDR3 is built from 14 residues. Trimming pared 7 bases from V and 3 bases from J, leaving 12 bases between. The germline V gene encodes CDR1 KGHDR and CDR2 SFDVKD.

V usage is TRBV12-3 or TRBV12-4 and J usage is TRBJ1-2; a possible D gene is TRBD1 (6 bases). The V end was cut by 2 bases, the J end by 2 bases, with 12 bases between. CDR3 length equals 15 residues. In DNA, the CDR3 is TGTGCCAGCAGTTTAATGCCGGGGGGCAACTATGGCTACACCTTC. Translated: CASSLMPGGNYGYTF.

The CDR3 nucleotides are TGTGCCACCAGTCTCAGTCGGGGGGGTTTCACAGATACGCAGTATTTT. Encoded protein: CATSLSRGGFTDTQYF. The genes are TRBV15 and TRBJ2-3; TRBD2 agrees at 8 bases. CDR1 is LNHNV, CDR2 YYDKDF, per germline (reference sequence). The CDR3 sequence is 16 residues long. Trimming took 6 bases from V and 2 from J; bases not matched to a gene: 10.

The V and J genes are TRBV20-1 and TRBJ2-2; D gene ambiguous. The CDR3 extends over 13 amino acids. Trimming left V 0 bases short and J 7 bases short, with 9 bases between. CDR1 and CDR2 from the germline V gene are DFQATT and SNEGSKA (reference sequence). Here the CDR3 DNA reads TGCAGTGCTAGAGATAGGCAGATCGGGGAGCTGTTTTTT. Translated, it gives CSARDRQIGELFF.